This TCR beta chain was obtained from a study of T cells expressing NK-cell markers. Study background: Sequencing covered eight donors, seven HCMV-seropositive and one seronegative.

Germline CDR1 reads SGHNT; CDR2 reads YYREEE (reference sequence). The CDR3 consists of 16 residues. TCRdb re-analyzed the 5' RACE reads; it lists each CDR3 protein once, without DNA. In total, the table holds fewer than 200,000 distinct CDR3 sequences. The TCR comes from a woman aged 18-70 years in good health. J is TRBJ2-5 and V is TRBV5-4; lacking DNA, the TRBD2 call made by TCRdb goes unchecked. The sequencing input was blood T cells: a sorted CD56 or NKG2C T cell subset, CD4+ or CD8+ T cells, or bulk PBMC T cells (not recorded which). CDR3: CASSSPSGDYVETQYF.